A single sample is the source of the 8 T cell receptor beta chains below, sequenced in a study of CD8+CD57+ T cells in acquired aplastic anemia. The study profiled TCR beta VDJ and CDR3 using genomic DNA as template. MiXCR, run by TCRdb on the reads, gives a single entry per CDR3 protein. This sample has some 42,000 distinct CDR3 sequences; about 70% occur once, and the top ten carry under 25%. Sequenced: sorted CD4+, CD8+, or CD8+CD57+ T cells (not recorded which) from PBMCs. Every receptor here comes from a human donor in good health, serving as a control.

The rearrangement uses TRBV7-8 and TRBJ1-6; a possible D gene is TRBD1 (5 bases). Trimming took 5 bases from V and 1 from J, leaving 12 bases between them. Germline lookup yields CDR1 SGHVS and CDR2 FQNEAQ. The CDR3 covers 16 residues. The CDR3 DNA is TGTGCCAGCAGCGCTTACGGGGGATCCTATAATTCACCCCTCCACTTT. It is translated as CASSAYGGSYNSPLHF. The whole variable domain, filled in from reference TRBV7-8 and TRBJ1-6, reads GAGVSQSPRYKVAKRGQDVALRCDPISGHVSLFWYQQALGQGPEFLTYFQNEAQLDKSGLPSDRFFAERPEGSVSTLKIQRTQQEDSAVYLCASSAYGGSYNSPLHFGNGTRLTVT.

The CDR3 region is CASRQRRELFF. CDR3 DNA sequence: TGTGCCAGTAGGCAGCGTCGGGAGCTGTTTTTT. V is TRBV19 and J is TRBJ2-2; D is ambiguous. CDR3 length: 11 amino acids. V was trimmed by 6 bases and J by 9 bases, leaving 8 bases between them. The germline V gene encodes CDR1 LNHDA and CDR2 SQIVND (reference sequence).

This chain uses TRBV15 with TRBJ2-7; no clear D gene. In germline, CDR1 is LNHNV, CDR2 YYDKDF (reference sequence). Trimming took off 2 bases at V and 2 bases at J, with 13 bases between the two ends. There are 15 residues in the CDR3. DNA of the CDR3: TGTGCCACCAGCAGATCAACGACGGATCCCTACGAGCAGTACTTC. It translates to CATSRSTTDPYEQYF.

The V call is TRBV7-9, the J call TRBJ2-5; 10 bases agree with TRBD2. Germline V CDR1 and CDR2: SEHNR, FQNEAQ (reference sequence). Unmatched junction bases numbered 10, after V lost 10 bases and J lost 5 bases. The CDR3 extends over 14 amino acids. In DNA form, the CDR3 reads TGTGCCATCAGGAGAGCGGGGGGGCAGGAGACCCAGTACTTC. Protein: CAIRRAGGQETQYF.

This clonotype was seen at least ten times. The gene calls are TRBV9 and TRBJ1-1, with 9 bases matching TRBD1. The trim removed 5 bases at V and 1 base at J, leaving 12 bases unmatched. CDR3 size: 17 residues. Germline values: CDR1 SGDLS, CDR2 YYNGEE. CDR3 in DNA: TGTGCCAGCAGAGAAATTGACAGGGGGTGGGGGAACACTGAAGCTTTCTTT. Its protein product is CASREIDRGWGNTEAFF. Full variable domain (missing parts from reference TRBV9 and TRBJ1-1): DSGVTQTPKHLITATGQRVTLRCSPRSGDLSVYWYQQSLDQGLQFLIQYYNGEERAKGNILERFSAQQFPDLHSELNLSSLELGDSALYFCASREIDRGWGNTEAFFGQGTRLTVV.

The chain has TRBV9 and TRBJ2-1, with 12 nucleotides matching TRBD2. V lost 3 bases and J lost 5; bases outside the gene matches: 6. This CDR3 is 16 amino acids long. Germline lookup yields CDR1 SGDLS and CDR2 YYNGEE. In DNA, the CDR3 is TGTGCCAGCAGCGACCGGACTAGCGGGACGAACAATGAGCAGTTCTTC. Its protein product is CASSDRTSGTNNEQFF. Complete variable domain (other parts from reference TRBV9 and TRBJ2-1): DSGVTQTPKHLITATGQRVTLRCSPRSGDLSVYWYQQSLDQGLQFLIQYYNGEERAKGNILERFSAQQFPDLHSELNLSSLELGDSALYFCASSDRTSGTNNEQFFGPGTRLTVL.

The gene calls are TRBV29-1 and TRBJ2-7; 11 positions agree with TRBD1. The CDR3 covers 15 residues. V trimming: 6 bases; J trimming: 2 bases; junction bases outside the gene matches: 9. From germline, CDR1 is SQVTM and CDR2 ANQGSEA. The CDR3 here is CSVQAGTGGTYEQYF. As DNA, the CDR3 is TGCAGCGTCCAGGCCGGGACAGGGGGAACCTACGAGCAGTACTTC.

This clonotype showed up just a few times. V and J are TRBV15 and TRBJ2-6; D is undetermined. This CDR3 comprises 15 residues. Germline V gives CDR1 LNHNV, CDR2 YYDKDF (reference sequence). Trimming removed 0 bases from V and 2 bases from J, with 5 bases in between. The DNA of the CDR3 is TGTGCCACCAGCAGAGATCAAACTGGGGCCAACGTCCTGACTTTC. It encodes CATSRDQTGANVLTF.